The sequence of this TCR beta chain was determined in a study of shared clonotypes between healthy human individuals. Study details: Per-donor plates numbered three CD4 naive, three CD4 memory, two CD8 naive and one CD8 memory. Study-level results: Richness estimates generally favored naive over memory subsets. Genetic and exposure-history diversity was limited by the few donors.

Looked up from germline, CDR1 is GTSNPN and CDR2 is SVGIG (reference sequence). This CDR3 comprises 11 residues. V dropped 4 bases and J dropped 0 bases, with 1 base sitting between them. About this clone itself: What it binds is not known. Other DNA sequences in this sample translate to the same CDR3.

Clones were read by immunoSEQ multiplex PCR, and TCRdb kept only the in-frame ones, dropping some. The profile shows about 600,000 clones, roughly 97% of them singletons. The sequence was obtained from a woman between 25 and 40 years old in good health. What was sequenced was naive CD4+ T cells sorted from blood. Regarding subset: CD45RA+ positively selected. V and J are TRBV30 and TRBJ1-3; D uncertain. In nucleotides, the CDR3 is TGTGCCTGGACCTCTGGAAACACCATATATTTT. Its translation: CAWTSGNTIYF.